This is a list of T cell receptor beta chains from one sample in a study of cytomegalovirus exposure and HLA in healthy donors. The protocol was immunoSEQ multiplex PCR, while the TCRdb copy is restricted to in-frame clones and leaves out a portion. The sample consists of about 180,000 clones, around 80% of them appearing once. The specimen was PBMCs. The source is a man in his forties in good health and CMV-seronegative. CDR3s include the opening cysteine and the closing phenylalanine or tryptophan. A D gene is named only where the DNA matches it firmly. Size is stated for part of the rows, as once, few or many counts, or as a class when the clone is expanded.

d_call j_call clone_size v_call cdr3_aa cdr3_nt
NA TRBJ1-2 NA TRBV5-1 CASSWGFQRIGASNYGYTF TGCGCCAGCAGCTGGGGATTCCAGCGGATAGGAGCTTCTAACTATGGCTACACCTTC
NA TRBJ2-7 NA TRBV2 CASSDPTLANYEQYF TGTGCCAGCAGTGACCCTACTCTAGCTAATTACGAGCAGTACTTC
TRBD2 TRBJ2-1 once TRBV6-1 CASSAGGAYNEQFF TGTGCCAGCAGTGCGGGAGGCGCCTACAATGAGCAGTTCTTC
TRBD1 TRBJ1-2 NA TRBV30 CAWSPSGQRYLYGYTF TGTGCCTGGAGTCCCTCGGGACAGCGATACCTCTATGGCTACACCTTC
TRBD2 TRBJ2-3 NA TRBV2 CASRSSSGSITSTDTQYF TGTGCCAGCAGGTCCTCTAGCGGAAGTATTACTAGCACAGATACGCAGTATTTT
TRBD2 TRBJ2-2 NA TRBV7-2 CASSPPGVRGAGELFF TGTGCCAGCAGCCCGCCTGGGGTTCGGGGGGCCGGGGAGCTGTTTTTT
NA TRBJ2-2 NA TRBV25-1 CASSDQGWNTGELFF TGTGCCAGCAGTGATCAGGGTTGGAACACCGGGGAGCTGTTTTTT
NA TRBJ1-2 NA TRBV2 CASSESGVKGYTF TGTGCCAGCAGTGAATCGGGGGTGAAGGGCTACACCTTC
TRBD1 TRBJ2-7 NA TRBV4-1 CASSQVLGQGPYEQYF TGCGCCAGCAGCCAAGTCTTGGGACAGGGACCCTACGAGCAGTACTTC
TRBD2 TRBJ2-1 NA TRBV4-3 CASSQGRWREGPNEQFF TGCGCCAGCAGCCAAGGGAGGTGGCGGGAGGGCCCGAATGAGCAGTTCTTC
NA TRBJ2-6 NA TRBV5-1 CASSENLQGSGANVLTF TGCGCCAGCAGCGAAAATTTACAGGGATCTGGGGCCAACGTCCTGACTTTC
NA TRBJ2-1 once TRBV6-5 CASSHTLGLYNEQFF TGTGCCAGCAGTCATACCTTGGGACTTTACAATGAGCAGTTCTTC
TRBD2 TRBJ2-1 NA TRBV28 CASSLSGLAAYNEQFF TGTGCCAGCAGTTTGTCGGGACTAGCGGCCTACAATGAGCAGTTCTTC
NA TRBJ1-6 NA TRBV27 CASSFSGSSSPLHF TGTGCCAGCAGTTTTTCAGGGTCCAGTTCACCCCTCCACTTT
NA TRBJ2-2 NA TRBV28 CASGDTVPGELFF TGTGCCAGCGGGGACACCGTCCCCGGGGAGCTGTTTTTT
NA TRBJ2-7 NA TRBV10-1 CASSEWQGPGEQYF TGCGCCAGCAGTGAATGGCAGGGCCCTGGCGAGCAGTACTTC
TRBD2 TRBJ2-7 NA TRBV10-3 CAIRRTSGSRYEQYF TGTGCCATTCGTCGGACTAGCGGGAGTAGGTACGAGCAGTACTTC
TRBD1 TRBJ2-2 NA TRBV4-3 CASSQEWTGDLTGELFF TGCGCCAGCAGCCAAGAATGGACAGGGGATCTTACCGGGGAGCTGTTTTTT
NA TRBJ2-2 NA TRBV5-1 CASSENRRNTGELFF TGCGCCAGCAGCGAGAACAGGAGGAACACCGGGGAGCTGTTTTTT
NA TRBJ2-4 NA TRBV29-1 CSVWAGVAKNIQYF TGCAGCGTTTGGGCAGGGGTAGCCAAAAACATTCAGTACTTC
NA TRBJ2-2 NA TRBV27 CASSLFRGGELFF TGTGCCAGCAGTTTATTTAGGGGCGGGGAGCTGTTTTTT
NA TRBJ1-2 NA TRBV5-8 CASSPGDSNYGYTF TGTGCCAGCAGCCCAGGGGATTCTAACTATGGCTACACCTTC
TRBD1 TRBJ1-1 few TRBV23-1 CASSHPTGMVVRAEAFF TGCGCCAGCAGTCACCCGACAGGGATGGTCGTCCGTGCTGAAGCTTTCTTT
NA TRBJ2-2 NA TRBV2 CASTPRGYVANTGELFF TGTGCCAGCACCCCGCGGGGATACGTAGCGAACACCGGGGAGCTGTTTTTT
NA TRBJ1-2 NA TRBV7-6 CASSFGVGNGYTF TGTGCCAGCAGCTTCGGGGTGGGGAATGGCTACACCTTC
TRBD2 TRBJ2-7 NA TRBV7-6 CASSLVMGGSSYEQYF TGTGCCAGCAGCTTAGTTATGGGGGGGAGCTCCTACGAGCAGTACTTC
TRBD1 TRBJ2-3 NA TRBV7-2 CASTWTGASTDTQYF TGTGCCAGCACCTGGACAGGGGCAAGCACAGATACGCAGTATTTT
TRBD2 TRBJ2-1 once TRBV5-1 CASSFLLAGGDEQFF TGCGCCAGCAGCTTCCTCCTAGCGGGAGGTGATGAGCAGTTCTTC
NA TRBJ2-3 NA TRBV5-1 CASSPQGTDTQYF TGCGCCAGCAGTCCTCAGGGGACAGATACGCAGTATTTT
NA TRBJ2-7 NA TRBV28 CASTTTREQYF TGTGCCAGCACTACTACCCGCGAGCAGTACTTC
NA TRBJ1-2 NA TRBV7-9 CASSSGEGYTF TGTGCCAGCAGCTCCGGGGAAGGCTACACCTTC
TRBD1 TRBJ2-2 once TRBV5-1 CASSIRQGGTGELFF TGCGCCAGCAGCATCCGACAGGGTGGGACCGGGGAGCTGTTTTTT
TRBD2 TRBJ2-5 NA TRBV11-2 CASSLGLAGGQETQYF TGTGCCAGCAGCTTAGGCCTAGCGGGGGGTCAAGAGACCCAGTACTTC
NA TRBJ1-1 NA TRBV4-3 CASSQEGPGRGTEAFF TGCGCCAGCAGCCAAGAGGGCCCAGGACGGGGCACTGAAGCTTTCTTT
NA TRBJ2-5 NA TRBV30 CAWGTHQETQYF TGTGCCTGGGGGACACATCAAGAGACCCAGTACTTC
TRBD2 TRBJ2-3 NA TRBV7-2 CASSLGLAGAQDTQYF TGTGCCAGCAGCTTAGGATTAGCGGGAGCTCAAGATACGCAGTATTTT
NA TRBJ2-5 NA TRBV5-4 CASSSPGSPSQETQYF TGTGCCAGCAGCTCCCCGGGGTCCCCTAGCCAAGAGACCCAGTACTTC
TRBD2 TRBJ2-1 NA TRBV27 CASSSPLAGREHEQFF TGTGCCAGCAGTTCCCCCCTAGCGGGAAGGGAGCATGAGCAGTTCTTC
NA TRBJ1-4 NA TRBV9 CASSVGGGHIGEKLFF TGTGCCAGCAGCGTAGGGGGCGGACACATAGGTGAAAAACTGTTTTTT
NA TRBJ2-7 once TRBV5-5 CASSLDRPGSEQYF TGTGCCAGCAGCTTGGACCGGCCAGGCAGCGAGCAGTACTTC
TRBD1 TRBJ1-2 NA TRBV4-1 CASSQEGPGGSTNYGYTF TGCGCCAGCAGCCAAGAGGGGCCAGGGGGCTCAACTAACTATGGCTACACCTTC
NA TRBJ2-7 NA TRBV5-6 CASSLVAYEQYF TGTGCCAGCAGCTTGGTCGCCTACGAGCAGTACTTC
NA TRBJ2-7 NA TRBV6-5 CASEGQSSYEQYF TGTGCCAGCGAGGGTCAGAGCTCCTACGAGCAGTACTTC
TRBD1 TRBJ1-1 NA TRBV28 CASSLTGQAGTEAFF TGTGCCAGCAGTTTAACGGGACAGGCGGGCACTGAAGCTTTCTTT
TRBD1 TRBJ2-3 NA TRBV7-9 CASSLRTGTDTQYF TGTGCCAGCAGCCTCAGGACAGGGACAGATACGCAGTATTTT
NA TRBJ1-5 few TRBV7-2 CASSLDRGNQPQHF TGTGCCAGCAGCTTAGACAGGGGCAATCAGCCCCAGCATTTT
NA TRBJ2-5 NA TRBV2 CASSGDRFPETQYF TGTGCCAGCAGTGGAGACAGGTTTCCTGAGACCCAGTACTTC
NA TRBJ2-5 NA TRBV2 CASSPGEETQYF TGTGCCAGCAGTCCAGGGGAAGAGACCCAGTACTTC
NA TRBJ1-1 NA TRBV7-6 CASSSNAGEAFF TGTGCCAGCAGCTCCAACGCGGGTGAAGCTTTCTTT
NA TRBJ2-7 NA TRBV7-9 CASSPPSGTSSYEQYF TGTGCCAGCAGCCCCCCGTCAGGGACAAGCTCCTACGAGCAGTACTTC
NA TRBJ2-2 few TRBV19 CASRWGTRELFF TGTGCCAGTAGGTGGGGCACCCGGGAGCTGTTTTTT
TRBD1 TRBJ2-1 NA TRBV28 CASRGDREVNEQFF TGTGCCAGCAGAGGGGACAGGGAGGTTAATGAGCAGTTCTTC
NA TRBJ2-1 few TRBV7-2 CASIPSTSYNEQFF TGTGCCAGCATCCCGTCGACAAGTTACAATGAGCAGTTCTTC
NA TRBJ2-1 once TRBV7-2 CASSHSGRGLEQFF TGTGCCAGCAGCCATAGCGGAAGGGGTTTAGAGCAGTTCTTC
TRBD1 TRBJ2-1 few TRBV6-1 CASSRTGTSEQFF TGTGCCAGCAGCCGGACAGGGACGAGTGAGCAGTTCTTC